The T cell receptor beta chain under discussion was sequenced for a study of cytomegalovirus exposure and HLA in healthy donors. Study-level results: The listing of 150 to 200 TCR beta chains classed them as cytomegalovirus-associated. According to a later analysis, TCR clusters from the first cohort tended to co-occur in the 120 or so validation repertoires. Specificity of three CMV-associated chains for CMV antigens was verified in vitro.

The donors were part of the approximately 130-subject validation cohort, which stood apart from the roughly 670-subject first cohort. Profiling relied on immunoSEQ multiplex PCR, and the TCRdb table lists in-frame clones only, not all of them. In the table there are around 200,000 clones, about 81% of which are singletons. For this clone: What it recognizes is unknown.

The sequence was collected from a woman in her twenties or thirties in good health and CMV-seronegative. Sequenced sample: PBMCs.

This CDR3 is CASSLPSRGDTQYF. The CDR3 DNA reads as TGTGCCAGCAGCTTACCTAGCAGGGGCGATACGCAGTATTTT. The chain has TRBV7-8 and TRBJ2-3, with D possibly TRBD1 on 6 matching bases. V was cut by 2 bases and J by 6 bases, with 12 bases left in between. CDR3 length: 14 amino acids. The V gene's germline CDR1 is SGHVS and CDR2 FQNEAQ.